Below are 27 T cell receptor beta chains sequenced from a single sample in a study of CD8+ T cells in alopecia areata (dated by TCRdb to 2016 to 2018). The library came from the immunoSEQ multiplex PCR assay. RNA was extracted from all samples and reverse transcribed into cDNA, which served as template for TCR sequencing. TCRdb obtained this table from immuneACCESS and retained in-frame rearrangements with V and J assigned. These tables miss some clones; where compared with another copy, unresolved V genes account for less than half of the shortfall, and the remainder is unexplained. This sample is represented by approximately 100,000 clones; about 40% of them were singletons. Under 0.9% of the sample is taken by the ten largest. The sequenced sample consisted of CD4+ T cells sorted from blood. The receptors originated from a human donor with alopecia areata.

J is TRBJ2-1 and V is TRBV11-2, with D possibly TRBD2 on 5 matching bases. The CDR3 is 16 amino acids. Germline loops: CDR1 SGHAT, CDR2 FQNNGV. Trimming took off 5 bases at V and 2 bases at J, with 16 bases between the two ends. Here the CDR3 reads CASSGSRRVTYNEQFF. DNA of the CDR3: TGTGCCAGCAGCGGATCACGGCGGGTGACCTACAATGAGCAGTTCTTC.

The CDR3 region is CAWTPGLSGNTIYF. CDR3 bases: TGTGCCTGGACCCCGGGCCTCTCTGGAAACACCATATATTTT. The V call is TRBV30, the J call TRBJ1-3; D ambiguous. Germline V gives CDR1 GTSNPN, CDR2 SVGIG (reference sequence). This CDR3 is 14 amino acids long. V lost 4 bases and J 0 bases, leaving 10 bases between the germline ends.

This clone was seen more than once but under ten times. The V and J genes are TRBV28 and TRBJ1-2; TRBD1 agrees at 7 bases. Germline assignment: CDR1 MDHEN and CDR2 SYDVKM. J lost 8 bases, V lost 8 bases, and 17 bases had no gene match. This CDR3 comprises 15 residues. CDR3 coding DNA: TGTGCCAGCGCTCCACCGGGACAGCCAACATCAGGCTACACCTTC. It codes for CASAPPGQPTSGYTF.

This clone was detected a few times. The chain employs TRBV29-1 and TRBJ2-5; 9 nucleotides agree with TRBD1. Germline CDR1 and CDR2: SQVTM and ANQGSEA. The J segment lost 3 bases and the V segment lost 5 bases, leaving 4 bases of the junction unmatched. The CDR3 sequence is 13 residues long. DNA for the CDR3: TGCAGCGTTCGGGACAGGGTGAAAGAGACCCAGTACTTC. It yields the protein CSVRDRVKETQYF.

This clone appeared a few times. V and J are TRBV25-1 and TRBJ2-5; D is unresolved. The CDR3 consists of 14 residues. Looked up from germline, CDR1 is MGHDK and CDR2 is SYGVNS. V dropped 6 bases and J dropped 2 bases, with 13 bases sitting between them. The CDR3 region has the DNA TGTGCCAGCAGAGATAGGAGTCTACAAGAGACCCAGTACTTC. Residues: CASRDRSLQETQYF.

The J gene is TRBJ2-1, the V gene TRBV6-6; TRBD2 matches 7 bases. The CDR3 spans 14 residues. Germline V gives CDR1 MNHNY, CDR2 SVGAGI (reference sequence). Losses at the gene ends were 0 bases for V and 9 bases for J; bases not matched to a gene: 5. CDR3 nucleotide sequence: TGTGCCAGCAGTTACTCGACCCAGCGGGGTGAGCAGTTCTTC. Protein product: CASSYSTQRGEQFF.

This clone was observed a handful of times. CDR3 DNA: TGCAGCGTTGGGGGGCAGGATTCACCCCTCCACTTT. This codes for CSVGGQDSPLHF. This rearrangement joins TRBV29-1 to TRBJ1-6, with D possibly matching TRBD1 (6 bases). The CDR3 contains 12 residues. With 4 bases removed from V and 8 bases from J, the gap between germline ends came to 9 bases. Per germline, CDR1 SQVTM and CDR2 ANQGSEA.

The V call is TRBV29-1, the J call TRBJ1-1, with D perhaps matching TRBD1 (5 bases). Trimming pared 7 bases from V and 5 bases from J, leaving 14 bases between. There are 12 residues in the CDR3. Germline CDR1 reads SQVTM; CDR2 reads ANQGSEA. The CDR3 DNA is TGCAGCGGGGGGGTGGAGGGAACTGAAGCTTTCTTT. This gives the protein CSGGVEGTEAFF.

This chain uses TRBV6-5 with TRBJ2-4, with TRBD1 matching over 12 bases. The CDR3 has 15 amino acids. Germline loops: CDR1 MNHEY, CDR2 SVGAGI. Trimming cost V 2 bases and J 9 bases; bases outside gene matches: 5. CDR3 nucleotides: TGTGCCAGCAGTTACGATGGGACAGGGGGCAGCATTCAGTACTTC. Translation gives CASSYDGTGGSIQYF.

The chain couples TRBV2 to TRBJ2-1; 8 bases map to TRBD1. The CDR3 is made up of 15 amino acids. V shed 8 bases, J shed 5 bases, and the junction held 11 bases outside the gene matches. Per the germline V gene, CDR1 is SNHLY and CDR2 is FYNNEI. The chain's CDR3 is CASGLTGVIHNEQFF. In DNA form, the CDR3 reads TGTGCCAGCGGATTGACAGGGGTCATCCACAATGAGCAGTTCTTC.

This clone has more than one count but fewer than ten. The chain has TRBV29-1 and TRBJ1-5; a weak D match, TRBD1 (6 bases). Germline assignment: CDR1 SQVTM and CDR2 ANQGSEA. The V end lost 4 bases, the J end lost 2 bases, and 15 bases lay between the germline ends. CDR3 length: 15 amino acids. The CDR3 DNA sequence: TGCAGCGTTGTACTACAGGGAGTGGGCAATCAGCCCCAGCATTTT. Its translation: CSVVLQGVGNQPQHF.

In its sample, this clone was seen once. V and J are TRBV7-2 and TRBJ2-3, with a possible D match to TRBD2 (6 bases). V lost 5 bases and J lost 3, with 12 bases in between. CDR3 length: 14 amino acids. CDR1 is SGHTA and CDR2 is FQGNSA in the germline V gene. CDR3 residues: CASSVTGVTDTQYF. CDR3 in DNA: TGTGCCAGCAGCGTTACGGGAGTGACAGATACGCAGTATTTT.

This clone was picked up a small number of times. The rearrangement uses TRBV28 and TRBJ1-1; D gene ambiguous. The CDR3 has 12 amino acids. Per the germline V gene, CDR1 is MDHEN and CDR2 is SYDVKM. V lost 5 bases and J 3 bases, leaving 7 bases between the germline ends. The CDR3 reads CASSGGHTEAFF. In nucleotides, the CDR3 is TGTGCCAGCAGTGGAGGGCACACTGAAGCTTTCTTT.

This chain connects TRBV18 to TRBJ2-3; D uncertain. The length of the CDR3 is 14 residues. Trimming cost V 2 bases and J 4 bases, with 10 bases left between them. CDR1 is KGHSH, CDR2 LQKENI, per germline. The CDR3 nucleotides are TGTGCCAGCTCACCAGGCCGCGGCGCAGATACGCAGTATTTT. This sequence encodes CASSPGRGADTQYF.

The chain carries TRBV5-1 and TRBJ2-5; D is ambiguous. V shed 5 bases and J shed 1 base, with 12 bases lying between them. The CDR3 covers 14 residues. Germline V gene lookup returns CDR1 SGHRS and CDR2 YFSETQ. CDR3 loop: CASRLGSSQETQYF. The DNA of the CDR3 is TGCGCCAGCAGGCTTGGGTCCAGCCAAGAGACCCAGTACTTC. The complete variable domain, with remaining parts taken from reference TRBV5-1 and TRBJ2-5, reads KAGVTQTPRYLIKTRGQQVTLSCSPISGHRSVSWYQQTPGQGLQFLFEYFSETQRNKGNFPGRFSGRQFSNSRSEMNVSTLELGDSALYLCASRLGSSQETQYFGPGTRLLVL.

In its sample, this clone was seen a few times. The CDR3 loop is CASSSGGSSYEQYF. The CDR3 DNA is TGTGCCAGCAGCTCAGGGGGCAGCTCCTACGAGCAGTACTTC. This rearrangement joins TRBV11-3 to TRBJ2-7; TRBD1 matches 8 bases. V lost 4 bases, J lost 0 bases, and 2 bases stayed unmatched. The CDR3 totals 14 residues. CDR1 SGHNT and CDR2 YENEEA come from the germline V gene.

This chain uses TRBV9 with TRBJ2-5; D might be TRBD1 (6 bases). Germline V CDR1 and CDR2: SGDLS, YYNGEE. Trimming removed 3 bases at V and 5 bases at J, with 11 bases between. This CDR3 spans 13 amino acids. CDR3 sequence (DNA): TGTGCCAGCAGCGCTATCCAGGGGGAGACCCAGTACTTC. Residues: CASSAIQGETQYF. The variable domain in full, completed from reference TRBV9 and TRBJ2-5, reads DSGVTQTPKHLITATGQRVTLRCSPRSGDLSVYWYQQSLDQGLQFLIQYYNGEERAKGNILERFSAQQFPDLHSELNLSSLELGDSALYFCASSAIQGETQYFGPGTRLLVL.

This clone was detected a few times. The chain carries TRBV21-1 and TRBJ2-1; the D segment call TRBD1 is taken from the table without a DNA check. TRBV21-1 is annotated as a pseudogene. The CDR3 sequence is 13 residues long. The CDR3 here is CAKGGLFHNEQFF. The CDR3 region has the DNA TGTGCCAAAGGGGGCCTCTTCCACAATGAGCAGTTCTTC.

The chain is built from TRBV30 and TRBJ1-4, with a weak D call TRBD1 (5 bases). CDR1 is GTSNPN, CDR2 SVGIG, per germline (reference sequence). The ends were cut back, 1 base at V and 0 bases at J, with 9 bases in the middle. The CDR3 runs to 15 residues. In nucleotides, the CDR3 is TGTGCCTGGAGTGCGGGACTAGCAACTAATGAAAAACTGTTTTTT. It translates to CAWSAGLATNEKLFF. The full variable domain, in which reference TRBV30 and TRBJ1-4 provide the parts outside the CDR3, is SQTIHQWPATLVQPVGSPLSLECTVEGTSNPNLYWYRQAAGRGLQLLFYSVGIGQISSEVPQNLSASRPQDRQFILSSKKLLLSDSGFYLCAWSAGLATNEKLFFGSGTQLSVL.

The V gene is TRBV20-1, the J gene TRBJ2-5; no reliable D call. The CDR3 is made up of 11 amino acids. In germline, CDR1 is DFQATT, CDR2 SNEGSKA (reference sequence). Trimming stripped 6 bases from V and 5 bases from J, with 10 bases between. CDR3 residues: CSAHKGETQYF. CDR3 bases: TGCAGTGCCCACAAAGGGGAGACCCAGTACTTC.

In this sample, this clone turned up a few times. V usage is TRBV28 and J usage is TRBJ1-2; D ambiguous. The CDR3 loop spans 12 amino acids. Trimming took 2 bases from V and 7 from J, leaving 8 bases between them. Germline lookup yields CDR1 MDHEN and CDR2 SYDVKM. The CDR3 bases are TGTGCCAGCAGTTTAGGGTCCTTTGGCTACACCTTC. Its translation: CASSLGSFGYTF.

This clone was counted a few times. This sequence joins TRBV18 and TRBJ2-7; unclear D gene. The germline V gene encodes CDR1 KGHSH and CDR2 LQKENI. This CDR3 region has 12 residues. V was trimmed by 4 bases and J by 2 bases, leaving 6 bases between them. The CDR3 spells CASSRATYEQYF. CDR3 in DNA: TGTGCCAGCTCACGCGCCACCTACGAGCAGTACTTC.

The chain has TRBV30 and TRBJ2-2, with 8 bases lining up with TRBD2. This CDR3 region has 16 residues. Unmatched junction bases numbered 6, after V lost 2 bases and J lost 1 base. Germline V gene lookup returns CDR1 GTSNPN and CDR2 SVGIG (reference sequence). The CDR3 DNA reads as TGTGCCTGGAGTCCACCGGGGGGGCTGAACACCGGGGAGCTGTTTTTT. Translating it yields CAWSPPGGLNTGELFF.

This clone has only a few counts. The J gene is TRBJ2-5, the V gene TRBV27; D could derive from TRBD1 or TRBD2 (5 bases each). Germline V gene data show CDR1 as MNHEY and CDR2 as SMNVEV (reference sequence). V dropped 3 bases and J dropped 1 base, with 9 bases sitting between them. The CDR3 contains 14 residues. CDR3 sequence (DNA): TGTGCCAGCAGTTTGGGACGGTTCCAAGAGACCCAGTACTTC. Amino acids: CASSLGRFQETQYF.

This clone has just a few counts. The chain couples TRBV28 to TRBJ2-7, with 8 bases identical to TRBD2. The germline V gene has CDR1 MDHEN and CDR2 SYDVKM. The CDR3 is 12 amino acids. This chain's CDR3 is CAGSSGGDEQYF. The CDR3, as DNA: TGTGCAGGGTCCAGCGGGGGCGACGAGCAGTACTTC.

The chain's CDR3 is CSAPDRRGYTF. The CDR3 bases are TGCAGCGCTCCGGACCGTCGGGGCTACACCTTC. The chain couples TRBV29-1 to TRBJ1-2; D gene ambiguous. Between the trimmed V and J ends, which lost 7 bases and 8 bases, there was a span of 14 bases. This CDR3 has 11 residues. CDR1 and CDR2 (germline): SQVTM, ANQGSEA.

The gene calls are TRBV27 and TRBJ1-1; no reliable D call. This CDR3 is 12 amino acids long. V shed 6 bases and J shed 5 bases, with 10 bases lying between them. The germline CDR1 and CDR2 sequences are MNHEY and SMNVEV (reference sequence). CDR3 sequence reads: CASRPRGTEAFF. The CDR3 nucleotides read TGTGCCAGCAGGCCGCGTGGAACTGAAGCTTTCTTT.